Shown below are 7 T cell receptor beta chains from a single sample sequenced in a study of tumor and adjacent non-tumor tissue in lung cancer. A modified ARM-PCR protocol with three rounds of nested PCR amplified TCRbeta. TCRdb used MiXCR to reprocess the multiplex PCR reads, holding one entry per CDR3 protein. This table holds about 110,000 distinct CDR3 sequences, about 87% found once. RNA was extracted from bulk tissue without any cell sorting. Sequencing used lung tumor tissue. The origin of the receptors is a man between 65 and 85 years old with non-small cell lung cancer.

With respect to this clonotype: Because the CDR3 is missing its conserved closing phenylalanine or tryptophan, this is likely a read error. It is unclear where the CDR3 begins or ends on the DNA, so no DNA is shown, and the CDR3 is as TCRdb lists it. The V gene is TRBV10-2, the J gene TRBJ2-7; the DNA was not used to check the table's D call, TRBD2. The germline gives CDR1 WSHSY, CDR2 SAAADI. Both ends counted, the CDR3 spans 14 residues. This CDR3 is CASRQAGTRDEKYL.

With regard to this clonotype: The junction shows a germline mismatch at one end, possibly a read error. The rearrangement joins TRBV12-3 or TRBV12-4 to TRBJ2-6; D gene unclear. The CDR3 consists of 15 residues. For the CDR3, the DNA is TGTGTCAGCGCCCTAGGAAGCTCTGGGGCCAACGTCCTGACTTTC. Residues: CVSALGSSGANVLTF.

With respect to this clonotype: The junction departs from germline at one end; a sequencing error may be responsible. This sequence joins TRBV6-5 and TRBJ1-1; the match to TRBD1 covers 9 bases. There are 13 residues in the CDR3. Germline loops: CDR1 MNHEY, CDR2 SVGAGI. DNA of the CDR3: TGTACCAGCAGATCCAAACAGGGGGCAAGGGCTTTCTTT. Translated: CTSRSKQGARAFF.

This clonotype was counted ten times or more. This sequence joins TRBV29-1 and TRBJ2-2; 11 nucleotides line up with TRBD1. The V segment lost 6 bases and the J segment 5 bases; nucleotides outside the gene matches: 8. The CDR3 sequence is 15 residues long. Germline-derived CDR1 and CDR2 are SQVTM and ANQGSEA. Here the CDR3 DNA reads TGCAGCGTCACAGGGACAGGGGGTTCGACCGGGGAGCTGTTTTTT. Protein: CSVTGTGGSTGELFF.

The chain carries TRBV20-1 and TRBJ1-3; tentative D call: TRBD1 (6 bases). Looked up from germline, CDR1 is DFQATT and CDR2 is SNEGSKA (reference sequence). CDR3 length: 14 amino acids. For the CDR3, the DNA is TGCAGAATTAGAGACGTACAGGGAGGAAACACCATATATTTT. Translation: CRIRDVQGGNTIYF.

CDR3 coding DNA: TGTGCCAGCAGCTTGGGGGTAATGGTGGATCGGGAGCAGTACTTC. As protein: CASSLGVMVDREQYF. The J gene is TRBJ2-7, the V gene TRBV5-4; D is unclear. The CDR3 extends over 15 amino acids. Trimming took off 0 bases at V and 7 bases at J, with 17 bases between the two ends. The germline CDR1 and CDR2 sequences are SGHNT and YYREEE (reference sequence).

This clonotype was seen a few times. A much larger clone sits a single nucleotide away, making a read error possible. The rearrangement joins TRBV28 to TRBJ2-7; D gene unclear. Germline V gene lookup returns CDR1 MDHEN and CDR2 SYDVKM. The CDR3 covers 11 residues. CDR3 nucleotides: TGTGCCATCAGTTTAAACCGGGAGCAGTACTTC. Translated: CAISLNREQYF.